The 32 T cell receptor beta chains below come from one sample, sequenced in a study of blood T cells in healthy people across ages. A J-beta primer mix and a sample-barcoded 5' primer were used in a second PCR of about 6 to 12 cycles. TCRdb fed the 5' RACE reads into MiXCR, producing one record per CDR3 protein. This table has about 1,500,000 distinct CDR3 sequences, roughly 27% appearing once. Sequencing was performed on blood. These receptors came from a woman aged 25 to 39 in good health.

The rearrangement links TRBV5-1 to TRBJ2-3; D call uncertain. The CDR3 is 15 residues long. With 1 base removed from V and 8 bases from J, the gap between germline ends came to 17 bases. Per germline, CDR1 SGHRS and CDR2 YFSETQ. Here the CDR3 reads CASSLRSTSGGTQYF. As DNA, the CDR3 is TGCGCCAGCAGCTTGCGCAGCACTTCGGGTGGTACGCAGTATTTT.

The J gene is TRBJ2-1, the V gene TRBV7-9, with D perhaps TRBD2 (5 bases). The germline V and J ends were trimmed by 7 bases and 3 bases, with 13 bases remaining between them. The CDR3 is made up of 14 amino acids. CDR1 is SEHNR, CDR2 FQNEAQ, per germline (reference sequence). The CDR3 loop reads CASTGGLLYNEQFF. In nucleotides, the CDR3 is TGTGCCAGCACCGGCGGACTCCTCTACAATGAGCAGTTCTTC.

As for this clonotype: Being one base from a much bigger clone, this may be a read error. This chain links TRBV7-2 with TRBJ2-2; D is unresolved. The CDR3 covers 14 residues. Germline assignment: CDR1 SGHTA and CDR2 FQGNSA. V was cut by 3 bases and J by 1 base, with 6 bases left in between. The CDR3 reads CASSFERNTGELFF. The CDR3 DNA is TGTGCCAGCAGCTTTGAGCGGAACACCGGGGAGCTGTTTTTT.

V is TRBV20-1 and J is TRBJ2-5, with D hard to call. The better agreement between TRBJ2-7 and the DNA end casts doubt on the J call. Germline V CDR1 and CDR2: DFQATT, SNEGSKA (reference sequence). This CDR3 comprises 13 residues. As DNA, the CDR3 is TGCAGTGCTAGAGATTTAGTTAGCTACGAGCAGTACTTC. It specifies CSARDLVSYEQYF.

The table lists this clonotype with many counts. The chain employs TRBV3-1 and TRBJ2-5; TRBD2 agrees at 7 bases. Germline CDR1 reads LGHDT; CDR2 reads YNNKEL (reference sequence). Trimming cost V 0 bases and J 2 bases; bases outside gene matches: 9. The CDR3 is made up of 17 amino acids. In DNA form, the CDR3 reads TGTGCCAGCAGCCAAGAGCATCCGTATAGCGGGCAAGAGACCCAGTACTTC. Encoded protein: CASSQEHPYSGQETQYF.

Details on this clonotype: A read error may explain this, as a much larger clone is one base away. The rearrangement links TRBV5-6 to TRBJ2-6, with D possibly being TRBD1 or TRBD2 (7 bases each). The CDR3 extends over 18 amino acids. V was cut by 2 bases and J by 0 bases, with 15 bases left in between. Germline loops: CDR1 SGHDT, CDR2 YYEEEE. The CDR3: CASSFVGRGGSGANVLTF. The DNA of the CDR3 is TGTGCCAGCAGCTTCGTCGGCAGGGGGGGCTCTGGGGCCAACGTCCTGACTTTC.

V gene TRBV12-3 or TRBV12-4 combines with J gene TRBJ2-5; D call uncertain. The ends were cut back, 3 bases at V and 5 bases at J, with 13 bases in the middle. This CDR3 contains 14 residues. The CDR3 DNA is TGTGCCAGCAGTTTTGGGTCAGGCCGGGAGACCCAGTACTTC. Encoded protein: CASSFGSGRETQYF.

This clonotype was found a few times. This chain links TRBV7-2 with TRBJ2-3; TRBD1 is a possible D gene (5 bases). Germline assignment: CDR1 SGHTA and CDR2 FQGNSA. V lost 5 bases and J 6 bases, leaving 9 bases between the germline ends. The length of the CDR3 is 12 residues. DNA of the CDR3: TGTGCCAGCAGCAACAGGTGGGATACGCAGTATTTT. The encoded protein is CASSNRWDTQYF. The whole variable domain, filled in from reference TRBV7-2 and TRBJ2-3, reads GAGVSQSPSNKVTEKGKDVELRCDPISGHTALYWYRQSLGQGLEFLIYFQGNSAPDKSGLPSDRFSAERTGGSVSTLTIQRTQQEDSAVYLCASSNRWDTQYFGPGTRLTVL.

The chain uses TRBV20-1 and TRBJ1-2, with 7 bases matching TRBD1. After removal of 6 bases from V and 3 bases from J, the junction contained 7 bases not matched to a gene. Germline V gene lookup returns CDR1 DFQATT and CDR2 SNEGSKA (reference sequence). The CDR3 consists of 13 residues. This chain's CDR3 is CSAETGVDYGYTF. DNA for the CDR3: TGCAGTGCAGAAACAGGGGTTGACTATGGCTACACCTTC.

This clonotype was seen at least ten times. V and J are TRBV20-1 and TRBJ2-1; 8 nucleotides agree with TRBD2. CDR3 length: 13 residues. V gave up 5 bases and J gave up 8 bases; unmatched junction bases: 8. CDR1 is DFQATT and CDR2 is SNEGSKA in the germline V gene (reference sequence). CDR3 nucleotides: TGCAGTGCTGATGGACTAGCTGGGGATGAGCAGTTCTTC. This gives the protein CSADGLAGDEQFF.

This rearrangement joins TRBV28 to TRBJ1-1; 12 positions match TRBD1. Germline loops: CDR1 MDHEN, CDR2 SYDVKM. This CDR3 has 15 amino acids. V lost 2 bases to trimming and J lost 6 bases; unmatched junction nucleotides: 4. CDR3 region: CASSLRDRGLSEAFF. For the CDR3, the DNA is TGTGCCAGCAGTTTAAGGGACAGGGGGCTCTCTGAAGCTTTCTTT.

This clonotype was detected a few times. The CDR3 protein is CASSQEWTGVYGYTF. The CDR3 nucleotides are TGTGCCAGCAGCCAAGAGTGGACAGGTGTTTATGGCTACACCTTC. This chain connects TRBV3-1 to TRBJ1-2, with 7 bases identical to TRBD1. Germline CDR1 and CDR2: LGHDT and YNNKEL (reference sequence). V was pared by 0 bases and J by 5 bases, with 6 bases of the junction left unmatched. The CDR3 is 15 amino acids.

Worth noting for this clonotype: Compared with germline, one end of the junction differs, possibly owing to a read error. This sequence joins TRBV7-2 and TRBJ2-1; TRBD2 agrees at 12 bases. The CDR3 is 17 amino acids. Looked up from germline, CDR1 is SGHTA and CDR2 is FQGNSA. Here the CDR3 reads CACSSRTSGVAYNEQFF. The DNA for the CDR3 is TGTGCCTGCAGCTCAAGGACTAGCGGGGTGGCCTACAATGAGCAGTTCTTC.

This clonotype turned up a few times. The chain couples TRBV7-6 to TRBJ2-7; 9 bases fit TRBD1. Looked up from germline, CDR1 is SGHVS and CDR2 is FNYEAQ. The CDR3 runs to 14 residues. V lost 4 bases, J lost 5 bases, and 6 bases stayed unmatched. The CDR3 region has the DNA TGTGCCAGCAGCTCCTCCACAGGGGGCCACGAGCAGTACTTC. This encodes CASSSSTGGHEQYF.

This clonotype turned up a few times. V usage is TRBV7-2 and J usage is TRBJ2-1; 14 bases fit TRBD2. V trimming: 1 base; J trimming: 6 bases; junction bases outside the gene matches: 2. There are 16 residues in the CDR3. Looked up from germline, CDR1 is SGHTA and CDR2 is FQGNSA. The CDR3 DNA is TGTGCCAGCAGCTTAGTTGGGACTAGCGGGAGCAATGAGCAGTTCTTC. Its protein product is CASSLVGTSGSNEQFF.

The chain is built from TRBV29-1 and TRBJ1-1, with 8 bases fitting TRBD1. The ends lost 4 bases at V and 8 bases at J; junction bases unmatched: 3. This CDR3 spans 11 amino acids. Germline values: CDR1 SQVTM, CDR2 ANQGSEA. CDR3 loop: CSVGRTGEAFF. The CDR3 DNA sequence: TGCAGCGTTGGGAGGACAGGGGAAGCTTTCTTT.

This clonotype showed up just a few times. The chain is built from TRBV10-3 and TRBJ2-2, with 7 bases that match TRBD1. This CDR3 has 15 residues. V gave up 8 bases and J gave up 8 bases; unmatched junction bases: 14. CDR1 and CDR2 (germline): ENHRY, SYGVKD. The CDR3 nucleotides read TGTGCCATCCGTACCGACCCACAGGGGTCAGGGGAGCTGTTTTTT. Translated, it gives CAIRTDPQGSGELFF.

The chain recombines TRBV7-2 with TRBJ2-1; D uncertain. This CDR3 contains 15 residues. In germline, CDR1 is SGHTA, CDR2 FQGNSA. Trimming shortened V by 5 bases and J by 9 bases, and 20 bases separated the two germline ends. The CDR3 loop reads CASSPKALTSGEQFF. The CDR3 nucleotides read TGTGCCAGCAGCCCCAAGGCCTTGACGTCAGGTGAGCAGTTCTTC.

This clonotype was seen a handful of times. The rearrangement links TRBV7-9 to TRBJ2-1, with D possibly being TRBD1 (6 bases). This CDR3 is 19 amino acids long. Trimming stripped 3 bases from V and 1 base from J, with 22 bases between. Germline assignment: CDR1 SEHNR and CDR2 FQNEAQ (reference sequence). CDR3 sequence reads: CASSFSVGFRGISYNEQFF. CDR3 in DNA: TGTGCCAGCAGCTTCTCGGTCGGTTTCAGGGGCATTTCCTACAATGAGCAGTTCTTC.

CDR3 protein: CASSLVGQPYGYTF. The CDR3 nucleotides read TGTGCCAGCAGCTTGGTGGGACAACCCTATGGCTACACCTTC. V usage is TRBV12-3 or TRBV12-4 and J usage is TRBJ1-2; D might be TRBD1 (6 bases). The length of the CDR3 is 14 residues. V dropped 6 bases and J dropped 4 bases, with 15 bases sitting between them.

This chain links TRBV7-9 with TRBJ2-1, with TRBD1 matching 9 bases. The CDR3 totals 16 residues. Germline V CDR1 and CDR2: SEHNR, FQNEAQ (reference sequence). Trimming removed 5 bases from V and 3 bases from J; junction bases left unmatched: 8. CDR3 DNA sequence: TGTGCCAGCAGCCTATGGGGGACAGGGTTCTACAATGAGCAGTTCTTC. Translated: CASSLWGTGFYNEQFF.

The chain has TRBV20-1 and TRBJ2-3, with D perhaps matching TRBD1 (5 bases). Germline V gene data show CDR1 as DFQATT and CDR2 as SNEGSKA (reference sequence). Trimming stripped 3 bases from V and 2 bases from J, with 15 bases between. This CDR3 has 15 residues. The CDR3 nucleotides read TGCAGTGCTAGGAATCCTAGGGGTGACACAGATACGCAGTATTTT. Translated, it gives CSARNPRGDTDTQYF.

V gene TRBV2 combines with J gene TRBJ1-5, with D unresolved. Germline V gene lookup returns CDR1 SNHLY and CDR2 FYNNEI. The CDR3 length is 14 residues. V dropped 6 bases and J dropped 6 bases, with 15 bases sitting between them. CDR3 sequence: CASRRREGGQPQHF. The CDR3 nucleotides are TGTGCCAGCAGGCGCCGGGAGGGAGGTCAGCCCCAGCATTTT.

This clonotype was seen many times. The chain couples TRBV5-1 to TRBJ1-2; 9 bases match TRBD1. Trimming removed 5 bases from V and 3 bases from J; junction bases left unmatched: 8. The CDR3 is 15 residues long. Germline V gives CDR1 SGHRS, CDR2 YFSETQ. Here the CDR3 reads CASSPGQGDYYGYTF. The CDR3 DNA reads as TGCGCCAGCAGTCCGGGACAGGGAGATTACTATGGCTACACCTTC.

The chain links TRBV7-9 to TRBJ2-1, with 7 positions matching TRBD2. The CDR3 is made up of 16 amino acids. The germline CDR1 and CDR2 sequences are SEHNR and FQNEAQ (reference sequence). The J segment lost 10 bases and the V segment lost 1 base, leaving 13 bases of the junction unmatched. CDR3 sequence: CASSLGRLAAMEEQFF. DNA for the CDR3: TGTGCCAGCAGCTTAGGACGGCTAGCGGCCATGGAGGAGCAGTTCTTC.

This clonotype was detected ten times or more. The chain recombines TRBV5-1 with TRBJ2-6; TRBD1 might be the D (5 bases). Deletions cut 0 bases from V and 1 base from J, with 11 bases between. Germline-derived CDR1 and CDR2 are SGHRS and YFSETQ. The length of the CDR3 is 17 residues. The CDR3 region is CASSLVAGSSGANVLTF. The DNA for the CDR3 is TGCGCCAGCAGCTTGGTGGCAGGGTCTTCTGGGGCCAACGTCCTGACTTTC.

The chain has TRBV5-1 and TRBJ1-2; 8 nucleotides line up with TRBD1. This CDR3 has 12 residues. Germline-derived CDR1 and CDR2 are SGHRS and YFSETQ. J lost 8 bases, V lost 4 bases, and 4 bases had no gene match. The CDR3 nucleotides read TGCGCCAGCAGCGAGGCAGGGGGCGGCTACACCTTC. This sequence encodes CASSEAGGGYTF.

This chain links TRBV25-1 with TRBJ1-6; D call uncertain. There are 14 residues in the CDR3. Looked up from germline, CDR1 is MGHDK and CDR2 is SYGVNS. The ends were cut back, 3 bases at V and 8 bases at J, with 11 bases in the middle. The CDR3, as DNA: TGTGCCAGCAGTGACCCTACCAGTGATTCACCCCTCCACTTT. It is translated as CASSDPTSDSPLHF.

About this clonotype itself: A much larger clone is a single base away; this may be a read error. V and J are TRBV29-1 and TRBJ2-4; 11 bases match TRBD2. TRBJ2-5 matches the DNA end more closely, so the J call is doubtful. CDR1 and CDR2 from the germline V gene are SQVTM and ANQGSEA. The CDR3 runs to 15 residues. CDR3 coding DNA: TGCAGCGTTTCAACTAGCGGGGGTTCTATAGGGACCCAGTACTTC. Translated: CSVSTSGGSIGTQYF.

The table lists this clonotype with a few counts. A junction end diverges from the germline sequence, so it may reflect a read error. The genes are TRBV7-9 and TRBJ2-7, with D unresolved. Germline loops: CDR1 SEHNR, CDR2 FQNEAQ (reference sequence). The CDR3 extends over 13 amino acids. The CDR3, as DNA: TGTGCCAGCAGCATAGCTGCCTCCTACGAGCAGTACTTC. It specifies CASSIAASYEQYF. Variable domain in full (rest from reference TRBV7-9 and TRBJ2-7): DTGVSQNPRHKITKRGQNVTFRCDPISEHNRLYWYRQTLGQGPEFLTYFQNEAQLEKSRLLSDRFSAERPKGSFSTLEIQRTEQGDSAMYLCASSIAASYEQYFGPGTRLTVT.

The V and J genes are TRBV29-1 and TRBJ1-4; D call uncertain. The CDR3 length is 14 residues. The germline CDR1 and CDR2 sequences are SQVTM and ANQGSEA. V shed 7 bases and J shed 4 bases, with 16 bases lying between them. CDR3 in DNA: TGCAGCGCCAAGTTCTCCAACTTTAATGAAAAACTGTTTTTT. This sequence encodes CSAKFSNFNEKLFF.

In its sample, this clonotype was seen once. The chain combines TRBV30 with TRBJ1-2; 8 bases map to TRBD1. The germline V gene encodes CDR1 GTSNPN and CDR2 SVGIG (reference sequence). This CDR3 is built from 15 residues. V lost 4 bases, J lost 8 bases, and 15 bases stayed unmatched. The CDR3 DNA sequence: TGTGCCTGGACCAACCTAGGCAGGGGGCATGGGGGCTACACCTTC. It specifies CAWTNLGRGHGGYTF.